This T cell receptor (beta chain) was recorded in a study of response to subunit inactivated influenza vaccine. For this clonotype: Antigen specificity is unknown.

Regarding the study as a whole: Authors suggested each seasonal influenza vaccination recruits few new T cells.

TCRdb re-derived calls from the RT-PCR reads in MiXCR, one entry per CDR3 protein. The profile shows around 190,000 distinct CDR3 sequences, around a tenth of them singletons. This sequence originates from a man between 50 and 59 years old who received an inactivated influenza vaccine. The sample consisted of non-naive T cells sorted from PBMCs, taken on the day of vaccination.

This CDR3 reads CASSHGTGAFSSGANVLTF. DNA of the CDR3: TGTGCCAGCAGCCACGGGACAGGGGCGTTTAGCTCTGGGGCCAACGTCCTGACTTTC. The rearrangement links TRBV3-1 to TRBJ2-6, with 10 bases matching TRBD1. The CDR3 has 19 residues. V shed 3 bases, J shed 0 bases, and the junction held 8 bases outside the gene matches. Germline V gives CDR1 LGHDT, CDR2 YNNKEL (reference sequence).